Shown below are 8 T cell receptor beta chains from a single sample sequenced in a study of PD-L1 blockade in urothelial cancer. The sample's time point: peripheral blood 6 weeks after treatment start. Generated by immunoSEQ multiplex PCR, the TCRdb table keeps only in-frame clones and is missing some. The data show over 70,000 clones, approximately 82% seen once. The material was PBMCs, obtained around atezolizumab (anti-PD-L1) treatment. These receptors originate from a man between 65 and 85 years old with urothelial cancer.

V gene TRBV18 combines with J gene TRBJ2-2; D might be TRBD1 (6 bases). This CDR3 contains 14 residues. CDR1 is KGHSH and CDR2 is LQKENI in the germline V gene. The germline V and J ends were trimmed by 0 bases and 6 bases, with 8 bases remaining between them. The CDR3 is CASSPPRGSGELFF. Written as DNA, the CDR3 is TGTGCCAGCTCACCACCCAGGGGTTCCGGGGAGCTGTTTTTT.

This clone is a singleton in its sample. The chain has TRBV5-1 and TRBJ2-2; 7 bases are a match to TRBD1. The CDR3 extends over 17 amino acids. The germline V gene has CDR1 SGHRS and CDR2 YFSETQ. Trimming at V came to 1 base and at J to 6 bases, leaving 12 bases not matched to a gene. The CDR3 coding sequence is TGCGCCAGCAGCTTGAGAGGGGGCTCCTTATCGTCCGGGGAGCTGTTTTTT. The encoded protein is CASSLRGGSLSSGELFF.

CDR3 loop: CASRETSGLAYNEQFF. DNA for the CDR3: TGCGCCAGCAGGGAAACTAGCGGTTTGGCCTACAATGAGCAGTTCTTC. The chain employs TRBV5-1 and TRBJ2-1; TRBD2 matches at 8 bases. CDR3 length: 16 residues. V lost 5 bases, J lost 2 bases, and 9 bases stayed unmatched. Germline values: CDR1 SGHRS, CDR2 YFSETQ.

This clone was found once. This chain uses TRBV4-2 with TRBJ2-2; tentatively, D is TRBD1 (6 bases). The V and J ends lost 6 bases and 4 bases respectively, with 9 bases between them. This CDR3 contains 13 residues. CDR1 and CDR2 (germline): LGHNA, YNFKEQ. For the CDR3, the DNA is TGTGCCAGCAGACGACAGGCCACCGGGGAGCTGTTTTTT. This codes for CASRRQATGELFF.

The chain has TRBV4-2 and TRBJ2-3, with 10 bases identical to TRBD2. The CDR3 sequence is 15 residues long. Germline values: CDR1 LGHNA, CDR2 YNFKEQ. Losses at the gene ends were 6 bases for V and 1 base for J; bases not matched to a gene: 4. CDR3 nucleotides: TGTGCCAGCAGTAAAGCGGGAGGGCGCACAGATACGCAGTATTTT. Encoded protein: CASSKAGGRTDTQYF.

Details on this clone: Germline and junction disagree at one end, which may indicate a read error. The chain uses TRBV7-7 and TRBJ2-2, with a possible D match to TRBD2 (6 bases). The CDR3 contains 18 residues. Germline-derived CDR1 and CDR2 are SSHAT and FNYEAQ (reference sequence). DNA for the CDR3: TGTGCTAGCAGCTTTGACTCGCCGGGACTGGAGCCCACCGGGGAGCTGTTTTTT. This codes for CASSFDSPGLEPTGELFF.

The chain carries TRBV11-2 and TRBJ2-3; 7 positions agree with TRBD2. V gave up 4 bases and J gave up 2 bases; unmatched junction bases: 6. Germline V CDR1 and CDR2: SGHAT, FQNNGV. This CDR3 spans 15 amino acids. The CDR3 sequence is CASSWGGGDTDTQYF. The CDR3 nucleotides are TGTGCCAGCAGCTGGGGGGGAGGGGACACAGATACGCAGTATTTT.

This clone was detected only a few times. This chain uses TRBV2 with TRBJ1-2; the D gene is possibly TRBD1 (6 bases). Trimming shortened V by 11 bases and J by 2 bases, and 15 bases separated the two germline ends. Germline V lookup: CDR1 SNHLY, CDR2 FYNNEI. This CDR3 spans 13 amino acids. CDR3 DNA: TGTGCCCGCCTACAGGGACCAAACTATGGCTACACCTTC. Amino acid sequence: CARLQGPNYGYTF.